This TCR beta chain was captured by sequencing in a study of PD-1 blockade in mismatch repair-deficient tumors (dated by TCRdb to the late 2010s). Some background on the complete study: The trial enrolled 65 to 100 consecutive patients with roughly 11 mismatch repair-deficient cancer types between late 2013 and September 2016, all previously treated and progressing. Tumor-associated T cell clones in the peripheral blood of patients responding to PD-1 blockade were tracked using deep sequencing of TCR CDR3 regions. The paper as a whole reports these results and caveats: Rapid expansion after pembrolizumab followed by contraction, generally before radiologic responses, was shown by tumor-resident clones, which were often undetectable in blood before treatment.

Points on this clone: What antigen it recognizes has not been identified. No base quality information exists; no much larger clone differs at one position.

For each enrolled patient, mismatch repair deficiency was established using either polymerase chain reaction or immunohistochemistry. Three patients who responded to pembrolizumab therapy underwent TCR sequencing. The phase II trial prospectively evaluated PD-1 blockade with pembrolizumab in advanced mismatch repair-deficient cancers, independent of tissue of origin. Peripheral blood T cell samples were serially collected before and at multiple times after PD-1 blockade was started. Blood sampling time points were reported as weeks after the first dose of pembrolizumab. The library was built by means of the immunoSEQ multiplex PCR assay. Here the immuneACCESS table is served through TCRdb, limited to in-frame sequences with V and J called. Missing clones are a known gap in these copies; in checked studies unresolved V genes cover under half, and the rest lacks a known reason. The table for this sample lists 30,000 to 45,000 clones; 75% to 90% of them were counted only once. The top ten hold approximately 1.1% of the sample.

Sequencing used PBMCs, obtained about 38 weeks after starting pembrolizumab. The clonotype originates from an adult with mismatch repair-deficient cancer.

CDR3 loop: CASSLAGLFSGNTIYF. The DNA sequence follows: TGCGCCAGCAGCTTGGCGGGACTTTTCTCTGGAAACACCATATATTTT. The chain joins TRBV5-1 to TRBJ1-3, with TRBD1 tentatively as D gene (5 bases match). V is shortened by 0 bases, J by 0 bases, and the region joining them spans 10 bases. The CDR3 runs 16 amino acids, cysteine and phenylalanine included. Only the CDR3 portion is preserved as DNA: 48 bases, with reading frame beginning at the first base. The germline V gene yields SGHRS for CDR1 and YFSETQ for CDR2. Reference TRBV5-1 and TRBJ1-3 proteins supply the regions before and after the CDR3; the full variable domain is: KAGVTQTPRYLIKTRGQQVTLSCSPISGHRSVSWYQQTPGQGLQFLFEYFSETQRNKGNFPGRFSGRQFSNSRSEMNVSTLELGDSALYLCASSLAGLFSGNTIYFGEGSWLTVV.